This TCR beta chain originates from a study of blood T cell repertoires in COVID-19. Study as a whole: Italy, Spain and the United States were the sources of the convalescent and acute COVID-19 samples. Sources were T cells, B-cell-depleted T cells, or PBMCs; the material itself was cDNA or gDNA.

CDR3 length: 16 amino acids. The junction had 6 bases not matched to a gene; V was cut back by 4 bases and J by 1 base. Per the germline V gene, CDR1 is LGHDT and CDR2 is YNNKEL (reference sequence). Only in-frame clones appear in the TCRdb table, and some are missing; sequencing was by immunoSEQ multiplex PCR. The data hold 150,000 to 200,000 clones, with over 65% observed a single time. Sequenced: peripheral blood. This receptor was identified in a woman older than 75 with acute or convalescent COVID-19. V usage is TRBV3-1 (or the pseudogene TRBV3-2) and J usage is TRBJ2-3; 9 bases are a match to TRBD2. The chain's CDR3 is CASSPRAGGRTDTQYF. Written as DNA, the CDR3 is TGTGCCAGCAGCCCCCGCGCGGGAGGGCGCACAGATACGCAGTATTTT.